This TCR beta chain was obtained from a study of blood T cell repertoires in COVID-19. The overall study: Sample material is recorded as cDNA or gDNA derived from T cells, B-cell-depleted T cells, or PBMCs.

TCRdb's table, derived via immunoSEQ multiplex PCR, lists solely in-frame clones and lacks some. The table includes 250,000 to 300,000 clones, roughly 81% detected once. Within 2 weeks before study entry, exposed participants met a COVID-19 case. Losses at the gene ends were 8 bases for V and 1 base for J; bases not matched to a gene: 9. The CDR3 spans 14 residues. The germline CDR1 and CDR2 sequences are SGHNT and YYREEE (reference sequence). The sequencing input was PBMCs or T cells enriched from blood (not recorded which). The TCR originated in a woman aged 50 to 60 who had been exposed to COVID-19. The V gene is TRBV5-4, the J gene TRBJ2-7; the match to TRBD2 covers 7 bases. The DNA of the CDR3 is TGTGCCAGAGCTAGGCGGGGGTCATCCTACGAGCAGTACTTC. Encoded protein: CARARRGSSYEQYF.